This T cell receptor beta chain derives from a study of long-term antiretroviral therapy in people with HIV. Notes on the study in general: Patients on ART gained diversity, which nonetheless stayed below transplant donor controls.

They ran version v3.0 of the immunoSEQ assay at survey level. For every sample, sequencing targeted roughly 40,000-55,000 T-cell genomes. This table comes from immunoSEQ multiplex PCR, and its TCRdb copy is limited to in-frame clones, with some not included. The sample includes fewer than 35,000 clones, over 70% of them seen just once. This clone was detected a few times. Its cognate antigen is unknown. V lost 3 bases and J 9 bases, leaving 10 bases between the germline ends. The V gene's germline CDR1 is SGHDT and CDR2 YYEEEE. CDR3 length: 12 amino acids. Post-ART PBMC samples numbered at least two per donor, and pre-ART ones at least one. Every sample had about 0.9-10 million cryopreserved PBMC in it before DNA extraction.

V and J are TRBV5-6 and TRBJ1-5, with unresolved D. The TCR was taken from a woman in her 50s with HIV. Sequenced material: unsorted PBMCs, taken 3.1 years after starting antiretroviral therapy. CDR3 nucleotide sequence: TGTGCCAGCAGCTCTTCGGGTGGGCCCCAGCATTTT. It yields the protein CASSSSGGPQHF.